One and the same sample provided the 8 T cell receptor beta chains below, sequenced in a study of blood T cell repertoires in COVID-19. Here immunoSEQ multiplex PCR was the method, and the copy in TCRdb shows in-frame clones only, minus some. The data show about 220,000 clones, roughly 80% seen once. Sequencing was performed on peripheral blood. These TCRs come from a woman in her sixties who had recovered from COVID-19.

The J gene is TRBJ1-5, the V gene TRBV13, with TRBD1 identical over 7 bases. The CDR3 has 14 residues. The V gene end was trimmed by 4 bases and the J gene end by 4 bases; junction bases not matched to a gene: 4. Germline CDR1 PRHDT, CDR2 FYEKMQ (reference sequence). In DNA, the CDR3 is TGTGCCAGCAGCTCGGGACAGTTAAATCAGCCCCAGCATTTT. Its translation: CASSSGQLNQPQHF.

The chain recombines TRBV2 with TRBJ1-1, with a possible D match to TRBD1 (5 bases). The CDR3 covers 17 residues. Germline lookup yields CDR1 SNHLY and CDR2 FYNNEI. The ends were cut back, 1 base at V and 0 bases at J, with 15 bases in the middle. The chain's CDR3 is CASSEGVTAPLNTEAFF. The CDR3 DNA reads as TGTGCCAGCAGTGAAGGAGTGACAGCACCCTTGAACACTGAAGCTTTCTTT.

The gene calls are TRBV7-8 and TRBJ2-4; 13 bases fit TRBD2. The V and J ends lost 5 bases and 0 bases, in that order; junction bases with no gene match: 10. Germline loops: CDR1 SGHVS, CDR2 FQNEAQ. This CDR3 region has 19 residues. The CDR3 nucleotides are TGTGCCAGCAGCCCCGGACTAGCGGGGGCCTGGCTAGCCAAAAACATTCAGTACTTC. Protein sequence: CASSPGLAGAWLAKNIQYF. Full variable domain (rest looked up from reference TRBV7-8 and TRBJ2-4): GAGVSQSPRYKVAKRGQDVALRCDPISGHVSLFWYQQALGQGPEFLTYFQNEAQLDKSGLPSDRFFAERPEGSVSTLKIQRTQQEDSAVYLCASSPGLAGAWLAKNIQYFGAGTRLSVL.

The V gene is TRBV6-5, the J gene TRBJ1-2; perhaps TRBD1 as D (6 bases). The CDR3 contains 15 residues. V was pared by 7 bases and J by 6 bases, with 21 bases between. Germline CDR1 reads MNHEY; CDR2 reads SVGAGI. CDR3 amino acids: CASTPTGTSPHGYTF. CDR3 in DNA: TGTGCCAGCACCCCTACCGGGACAAGTCCCCATGGCTACACCTTC.

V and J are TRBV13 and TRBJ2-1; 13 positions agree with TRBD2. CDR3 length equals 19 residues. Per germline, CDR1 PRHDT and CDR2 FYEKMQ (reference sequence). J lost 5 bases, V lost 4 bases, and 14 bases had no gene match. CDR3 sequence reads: CASSSPFRTSGGPNNEQFF. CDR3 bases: TGTGCCAGCAGCTCCCCGTTTAGGACTAGCGGGGGACCTAACAATGAGCAGTTCTTC.

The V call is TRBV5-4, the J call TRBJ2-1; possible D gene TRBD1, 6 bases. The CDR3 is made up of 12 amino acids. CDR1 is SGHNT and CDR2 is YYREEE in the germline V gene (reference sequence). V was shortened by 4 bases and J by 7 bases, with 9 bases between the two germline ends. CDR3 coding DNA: TGTGCCAGCAGCCCTACAGGGAATGAGCAGTTCTTC. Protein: CASSPTGNEQFF.

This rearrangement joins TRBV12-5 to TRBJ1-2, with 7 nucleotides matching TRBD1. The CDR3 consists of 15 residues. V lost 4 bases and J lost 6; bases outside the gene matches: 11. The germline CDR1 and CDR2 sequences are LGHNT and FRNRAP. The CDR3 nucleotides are TGTGCTAGTGGTTCTAGACAGGGACTGAGTAATGGCTACACCTTC. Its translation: CASGSRQGLSNGYTF.

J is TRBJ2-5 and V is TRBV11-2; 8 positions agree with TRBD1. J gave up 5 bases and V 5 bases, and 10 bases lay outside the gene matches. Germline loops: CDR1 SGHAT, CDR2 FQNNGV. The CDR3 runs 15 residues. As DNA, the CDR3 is TGTGCCAGCAGCCCCGCGACAGGGGTGGGGGAGACCCAGTACTTC. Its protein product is CASSPATGVGETQYF.